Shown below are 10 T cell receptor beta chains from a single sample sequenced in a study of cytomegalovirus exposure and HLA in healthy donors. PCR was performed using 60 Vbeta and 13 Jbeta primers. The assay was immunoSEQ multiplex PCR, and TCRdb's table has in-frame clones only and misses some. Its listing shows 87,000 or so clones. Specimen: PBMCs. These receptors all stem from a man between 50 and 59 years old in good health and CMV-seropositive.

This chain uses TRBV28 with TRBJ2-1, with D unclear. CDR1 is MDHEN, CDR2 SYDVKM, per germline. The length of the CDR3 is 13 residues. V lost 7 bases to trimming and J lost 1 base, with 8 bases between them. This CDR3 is CASTPESYNEQFF. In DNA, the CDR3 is TGTGCCAGCACTCCGGAGTCCTACAATGAGCAGTTCTTC.

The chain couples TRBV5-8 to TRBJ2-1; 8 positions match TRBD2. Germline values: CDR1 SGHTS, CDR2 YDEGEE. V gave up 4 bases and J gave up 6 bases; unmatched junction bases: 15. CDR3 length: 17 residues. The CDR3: CASSPLLNSGITNEQFF. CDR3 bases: TGTGCCAGCAGCCCCCTGTTAAATAGCGGGATAACCAATGAGCAGTTCTTC.

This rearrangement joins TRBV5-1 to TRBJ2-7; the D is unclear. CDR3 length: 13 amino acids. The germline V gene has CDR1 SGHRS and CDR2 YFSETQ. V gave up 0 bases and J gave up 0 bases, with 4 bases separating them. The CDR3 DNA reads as TGCGCCAGCAGCTTGGCTAGCTCCTACGAGCAGTACTTC. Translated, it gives CASSLASSYEQYF.

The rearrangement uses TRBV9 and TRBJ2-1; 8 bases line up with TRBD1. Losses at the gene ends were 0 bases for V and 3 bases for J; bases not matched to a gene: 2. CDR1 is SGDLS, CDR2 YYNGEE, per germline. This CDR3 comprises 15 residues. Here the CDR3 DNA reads TGTGCCAGCAGCGTAGGAACAGGGGGCTACAATGAGCAGTTCTTC. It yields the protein CASSVGTGGYNEQFF.

CDR3 in DNA: TGTGCCAGCAGTTACTCTCCTAGCGGCTCCTACGAGCAGTACTTC. Amino acid sequence: CASSYSPSGSYEQYF. The chain links TRBV6-6 to TRBJ2-7, with 7 bases fitting TRBD2. V shed 0 bases and J 0 bases; nucleotides not matched to a gene: 2. The CDR3 consists of 15 residues. CDR1 is MNHNY and CDR2 is SVGAGI in the germline V gene (reference sequence).

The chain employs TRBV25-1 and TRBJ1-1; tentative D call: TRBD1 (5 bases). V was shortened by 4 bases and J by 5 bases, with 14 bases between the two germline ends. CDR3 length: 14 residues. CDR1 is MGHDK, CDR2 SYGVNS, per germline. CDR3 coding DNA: TGTGCCAGCAGTGCCCAAGGGGTACGGACTGAAGCTTTCTTT. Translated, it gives CASSAQGVRTEAFF.

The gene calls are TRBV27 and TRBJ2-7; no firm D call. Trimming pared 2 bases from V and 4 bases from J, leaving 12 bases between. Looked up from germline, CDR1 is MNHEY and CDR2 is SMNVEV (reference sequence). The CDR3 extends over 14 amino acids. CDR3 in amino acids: CASSLSGPLYEQYF. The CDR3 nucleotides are TGTGCCAGCAGTTTAAGTGGGCCGCTATACGAGCAGTACTTC.

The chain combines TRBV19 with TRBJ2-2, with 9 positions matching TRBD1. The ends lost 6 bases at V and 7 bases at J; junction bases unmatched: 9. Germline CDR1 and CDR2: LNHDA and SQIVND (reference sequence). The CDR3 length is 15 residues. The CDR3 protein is CASSPLGQGGGELFF. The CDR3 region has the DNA TGTGCCAGTAGCCCCCTGGGACAGGGAGGCGGGGAGCTGTTTTTT. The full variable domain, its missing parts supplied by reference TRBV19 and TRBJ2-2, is DGGITQSPKYLFRKEGQNVTLSCEQNLNHDAMYWYRQDPGQGLRLIYYSQIVNDFQKGDIAEGYSVSREKKESFPLTVTSAQKNPTAFYLCASSPLGQGGGELFFGEGSRLTVL.

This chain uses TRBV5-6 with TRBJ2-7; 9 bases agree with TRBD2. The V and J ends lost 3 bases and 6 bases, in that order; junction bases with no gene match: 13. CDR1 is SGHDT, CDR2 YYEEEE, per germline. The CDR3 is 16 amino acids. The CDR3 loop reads CASSSKTLAGPPEQYV. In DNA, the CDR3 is TGTGCCAGCAGCTCTAAGACACTAGCGGGTCCCCCCGAGCAGTACGTC.

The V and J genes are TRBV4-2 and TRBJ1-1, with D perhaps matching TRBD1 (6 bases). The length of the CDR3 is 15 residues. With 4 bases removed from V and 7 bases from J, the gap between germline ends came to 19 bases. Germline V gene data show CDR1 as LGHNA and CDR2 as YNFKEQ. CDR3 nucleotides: TGTGCCAGCAGCCGGGGACAAAGGGGGATCGGTGAAGCTTTCTTT. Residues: CASSRGQRGIGEAFF.